What follows are 12 T cell receptor beta chains derived from one specimen sequenced in a study of tumor-infiltrating lymphocytes in primary liver carcinoma (dated by TCRdb to 2017 to 2019). Total RNA and DNA were co-extracted without cell sorting from roughly 20-30 mg of bulk tissue using the AllPrep DNA/RNA mini kit. TCRdb shows the sequencer as Illumina HiSeq 2500. Starting from approximately 0.5 ug total RNA, TCRbeta-specific cDNA was produced by reverse transcription with a constant-region primer and ProtoScript II reverse transcriptase. The TCRbeta libraries were prepared through three rounds of nested multiplex PCR following a slightly modified ARM-PCR procedure. Each of the first two PCR rounds ran for approximately 10 cycles using multiplex TRBV1-TRBV30 forward primers together with a Cbeta reverse primer. Through fastp at Q25 and MiXCR, TCRdb rebuilt clones from the public reads, retaining in-frame beta chains. CDR3 protein duplicates are merged, each entry listing the most common genes and DNA. The sample table lists fewer than 110,000 distinct CDR3 sequences, around 73% of them with a count of one. 12% of the sample rests with the top ten.

Sequenced sample: liver tumor tissue from sampling region 2. The meaning of the sample's cell subset or site label: tumor region T2, inferior pole. The receptors were gathered from a woman aged 55-69 years with primary liver carcinoma and hepatitis B virus infection.

This chain joins TRBV6-6 and TRBJ2-4, with D perhaps given as TRBD1 or TRBD2 (6 bases each). CDR3 length: 18 residues. Trimming left V 6 bases short and J 5 bases short, with 26 bases between. Germline assignment: CDR1 MNHNY and CDR2 SVGAGI (reference sequence). The CDR3 nucleotides read TGTGCCAGCAGACGGAGGGCCCAGCGCGAGGGGGACGAAAACATTCAGTACTTC. Residues: CASRRRAQREGDENIQYF.

At least ten counts were recorded for this clonotype. CDR3 in DNA: TGTGCCAGCAAGGGGGAAGCTGGAAACACCATATATTTT. It yields the protein CASKGEAGNTIYF. The chain carries TRBV12-3 or TRBV12-4 and TRBJ1-3, with a weak D call TRBD1 (6 bases). The germline V and J ends were trimmed by 7 bases and 2 bases, with 9 bases remaining between them. CDR3 length: 13 residues.

Remarks on this clonotype: At one of its ends the junction is not consistent with the germline gene, which may arise from a read error. This chain's CDR3 is CGSSSGISNGELFF. The CDR3 DNA sequence: TGTGGCAGCAGTAGCGGGATTAGCAACGGGGAGCTGTTTTTT. The V call is TRBV6-6, the J call TRBJ2-2; 8 positions agree with TRBD2. The CDR3 consists of 14 residues. Germline CDR1 is MNHNY and CDR2 is SVGAGI (reference sequence).

This clonotype is medium-sized by share. This chain joins TRBV4-1 and TRBJ2-6, with D perhaps matching TRBD1 (5 bases). Trimming pared 0 bases from V and 0 bases from J, leaving 9 bases between. CDR1 is MGHRA, CDR2 YSYEKL, per germline. The CDR3 runs 17 residues. CDR3 DNA sequence: TGCGCCAGCAGCCAAGACTCCAGGGTCTCTGGGGCCAACGTCCTGACTTTC. It is translated as CASSQDSRVSGANVLTF.

This clonotype rates as medium-sized (0.01 to 0.1%). V gene TRBV29-1 combines with J gene TRBJ2-7; 11 bases line up with TRBD2. V shed 4 bases, J shed 2 bases, and the junction held 7 bases outside the gene matches. The germline CDR1 and CDR2 sequences are SQVTM and ANQGSEA. The CDR3 covers 15 residues. The DNA of the CDR3 is TGCAGCGTTGTTGCCTTGGGACTAGCGGCCTACGAGCAGTACTTC. It specifies CSVVALGLAAYEQYF.

This clonotype was observed a single time. The V gene is TRBV3-1, the J gene TRBJ1-1; TRBD1 is a possible D gene (5 bases). Trimming cost V 4 bases and J 0 bases, with 9 bases left between them. This CDR3 is built from 14 residues. CDR1 is LGHDT and CDR2 is YNNKEL in the germline V gene (reference sequence). DNA of the CDR3: TGTGCCAGCAGCCGCGGGACCATGAACACTGAAGCTTTCTTT. Translation gives CASSRGTMNTEAFF.

This clonotype was detected ten times or more. The chain carries TRBV28 and TRBJ2-7; D not resolved. The CDR3 sequence is 11 residues long. The V end was cut by 2 bases, the J end by 5 bases, with 4 bases between. Germline assignment: CDR1 MDHEN and CDR2 SYDVKM. CDR3 nucleotides: TGTGCCAGCAGTTTAAGGGACGAGCAGTACTTC. It specifies CASSLRDEQYF.

On this clonotype itself: A junction boundary mismatches the germline segment, possibly from a read error. This chain connects TRBV11-3 to TRBJ2-1; 7 bases are a match to TRBD2. The CDR3 extends over 17 amino acids. The germline V gene encodes CDR1 SGHNT and CDR2 YENEEA. CDR3 sequence reads: CASRLGREEWGVDEQFF. CDR3 sequence (DNA): TGTGCCAGCAGATTAGGTCGGGAGGAGTGGGGTGTCGATGAGCAGTTTTTC.

This clonotype was seen only a few times. The CDR3 nucleotides read TGTGCCAGCAGTTCTTGGTATGGCTACACCTTC. Protein product: CASSSWYGYTF. This rearrangement joins TRBV28 to TRBJ1-2, with D unresolved. This CDR3 comprises 11 residues. Germline V gives CDR1 MDHEN, CDR2 SYDVKM. Between the trimmed V and J ends, which lost 4 bases and 5 bases, there was a span of 5 bases.

This clonotype has only one observation. A much bigger clone sits one base away, suggesting this may be a read error. The chain employs TRBV6-5 and TRBJ1-2; a possible D gene is TRBD1 (5 bases). The germline CDR1 and CDR2 sequences are MNHEY and SVGAGI. The CDR3 spans 13 residues. This CDR3 reads CASSPPGRVGYIF. CDR3 DNA: TGTGCCAGCTCCCCACCAGGGCGGGTTGGCTACATCTTC.

This clonotype was seen many times. The chain has TRBV28 and TRBJ1-4; tentatively, D is TRBD1 (5 bases). Germline V CDR1 and CDR2: MDHEN, SYDVKM. The CDR3 loop spans 16 amino acids. Trimming took off 10 bases at V and 2 bases at J, with 20 bases between the two ends. The DNA of the CDR3 is TGTGCCACGACCGCGGGGGTAGGAGGGACTAATGAAAAACTGTTTTTT. This translates into CATTAGVGGTNEKLFF.

About this clonotype: One base away lies a much larger clone, so this may be a sequencing read error. This chain connects TRBV7-9 to TRBJ2-1; the D is unclear. Germline assignment: CDR1 SEHNR and CDR2 FQNEAQ (reference sequence). The V end lost 3 bases, the J end lost 10 bases, and 10 bases lay between the germline ends. There are 12 residues in the CDR3. The CDR3 loop reads CASSLALKEQFF. The CDR3 coding sequence is TGTGCCAGCAGCTTGGCGTTAAAAGAGCAGTTCTTC.